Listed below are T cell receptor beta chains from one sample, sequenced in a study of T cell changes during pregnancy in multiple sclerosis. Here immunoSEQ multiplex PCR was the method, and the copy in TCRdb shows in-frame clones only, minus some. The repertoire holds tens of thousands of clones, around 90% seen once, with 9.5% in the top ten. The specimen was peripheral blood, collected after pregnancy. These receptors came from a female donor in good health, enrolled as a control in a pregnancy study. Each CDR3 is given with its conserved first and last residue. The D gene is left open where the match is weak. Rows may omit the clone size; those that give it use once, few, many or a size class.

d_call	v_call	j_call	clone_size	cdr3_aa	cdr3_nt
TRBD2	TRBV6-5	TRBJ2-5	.	CASSYSVAGGPETQYF	TGTGCCAGCAGTTACTCGGTAGCGGGGGGGCCTGAGACCCAGTACTTC
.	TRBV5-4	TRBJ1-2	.	CASSSRTVFYGYTF	TGTGCCAGCAGCTCACGGACAGTTTTCTATGGCTACACCTTC
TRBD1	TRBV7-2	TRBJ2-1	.	CASSFSTGGNEQFF	TGTGCCAGCAGCTTTAGTACAGGGGGCAATGAGCAGTTCTTC
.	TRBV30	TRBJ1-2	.	CAWSVLSPGGYTF	TGTGCCTGGAGTGTACTTAGTCCAGGGGGCTACACCTTC
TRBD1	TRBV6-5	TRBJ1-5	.	CASSPGTANYQPQHF	TGTGCCAGCAGTCCAGGGACAGCTAACTATCAGCCCCAGCATTTT
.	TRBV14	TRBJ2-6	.	CASSQDGGAPSSGANVLTF	TGTGCCAGCAGCCAAGATGGGGGCGCCCCAAGCTCTGGGGCCAACGTCCTGACTTTC
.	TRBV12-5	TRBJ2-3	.	CASGLGLTTDTQYF	TGTGCTAGTGGTTTGGGACTAACCACAGATACGCAGTATTTT
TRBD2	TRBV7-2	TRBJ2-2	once	CASSRIAGGPGELFF	TGTGCCAGCAGCAGAATAGCGGGGGGCCCCGGGGAGCTGTTTTTT
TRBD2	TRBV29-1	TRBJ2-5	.	CSAPLAGGETQYF	TGCAGCGCCCCCCTAGCGGGAGGAGAGACCCAGTACTTC
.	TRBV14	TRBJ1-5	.	CASSFTGVGQPQHF	TGTGCCAGCAGCTTCACGGGGGTGGGTCAGCCCCAGCATTTT
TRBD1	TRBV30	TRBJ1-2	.	CAWSPGQGVYGYTF	TGTGCCTGGAGCCCGGGACAGGGTGTGTATGGCTACACCTTC
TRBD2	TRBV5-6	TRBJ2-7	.	CASGLAGGYEQYF	TGTGCCAGCGGACTAGCGGGGGGCTACGAGCAGTACTTC
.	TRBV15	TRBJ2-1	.	CATSRDSASSEQFF	TGTGCCACCAGCAGAGACTCCGCTAGCAGTGAGCAGTTCTTC
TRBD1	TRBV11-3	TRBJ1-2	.	CASSPRTGLGNYGYTF	TGTGCCAGCAGCCCTCGGACAGGGTTGGGCAACTATGGCTACACCTTC
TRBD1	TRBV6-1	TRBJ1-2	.	CASSVGTGGAGYTF	TGTGCCAGCAGTGTTGGGACAGGGGGCGCCGGCTACACCTTC
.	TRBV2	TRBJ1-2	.	CASSLGGPNYGYTF	TGTGCCAGCTCCCTGGGAGGGCCTAACTATGGCTACACCTTC
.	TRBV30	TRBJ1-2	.	CAWSVVPPIGGYGYTF	TGTGCCTGGAGTGTGGTGCCTCCGATAGGGGGCTATGGCTACACCTTC
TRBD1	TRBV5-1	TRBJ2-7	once	CASSPRTDRGAEQYF	TGCGCCAGCAGCCCACGGACGGACAGGGGGGCCGAGCAGTACTTC
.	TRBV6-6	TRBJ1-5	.	CASREGGSNQPQHF	TGTGCCAGCAGAGAAGGGGGAAGCAATCAGCCCCAGCATTTT
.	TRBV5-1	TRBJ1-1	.	CASSSDMGGNTEAFF	TGCGCCAGCAGCTCGGACATGGGAGGGAACACTGAAGCTTTCTTT
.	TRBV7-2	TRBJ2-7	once	CASSLGRGRHEQYF	TGTGCCAGCAGCTTAGGTCGGGGGAGGCACGAGCAGTACTTC
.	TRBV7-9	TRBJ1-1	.	CASSLDSGLYTEAFF	TGTGCCAGCAGCTTGGATTCGGGACTTTACACTGAAGCTTTCTTT
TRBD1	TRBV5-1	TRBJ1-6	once	CASSPTGKDNSPLHF	TGCGCCAGCAGCCCGACAGGGAAGGATAATTCACCCCTCCACTTT
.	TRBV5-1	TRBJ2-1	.	CASSPITSFNNEQFF	TGCGCCAGCAGCCCCATTACTAGTTTTAACAATGAGCAGTTCTTC
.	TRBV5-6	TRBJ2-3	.	CASSLDRTDTQYF	TGTGCCAGCAGCTTGGACAGAACAGATACGCAGTATTTT
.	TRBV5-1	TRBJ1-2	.	CASAVGGIYGYTF	TGCGCCAGCGCCGTGGGGGGGATCTATGGCTACACCTTC
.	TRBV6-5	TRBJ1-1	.	CASSYSGGAWNTEAFF	TGTGCCAGCAGTTACTCGGGGGGTGCTTGGAACACTGAAGCTTTCTTT
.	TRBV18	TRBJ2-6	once	CASSPAGSGANVLTF	TGTGCCAGCTCACCAGCGGGCTCTGGGGCCAACGTCCTGACTTTC
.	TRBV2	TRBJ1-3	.	CASRRDSGNTIYF	TGTGCCAGCAGACGGGACTCTGGAAACACCATATATTTT
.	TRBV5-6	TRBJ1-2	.	CASSSWGGYTF	TGTGCCAGCAGCTCGTGGGGCGGCTACACCTTC
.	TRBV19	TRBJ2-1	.	CASSRGLSYNEQFF	TGTGCCAGTAGTAGGGGACTGTCCTACAATGAGCAGTTCTTC
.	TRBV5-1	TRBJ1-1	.	CASSLGQTLNPEAFF	TGCGCCAGCAGCTTGGGGCAGACTCTGAACCCTGAAGCTTTCTTT
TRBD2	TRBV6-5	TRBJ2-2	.	CASSYSGTRGTGELFF	TGTGCCAGCAGTTACTCCGGGACTAGGGGCACCGGGGAGCTGTTTTTT
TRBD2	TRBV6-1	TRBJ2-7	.	CASSEGLAGGGSSYEQYF	TGTGCCAGCAGTGAAGGACTAGCGGGAGGTGGAAGCTCCTACGAGCAGTACTTC
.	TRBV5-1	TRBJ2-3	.	CASRRDSAADTQYF	TGCGCCAGCAGGCGGGACAGTGCCGCAGATACGCAGTATTTT
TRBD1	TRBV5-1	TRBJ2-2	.	CASSFGQGNTGELFF	TGCGCCAGCAGCTTTGGACAGGGCAACACCGGGGAGCTGTTTTTT
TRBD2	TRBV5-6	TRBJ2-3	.	CASRTGGGTQYF	TGTGCCAGCAGAACGGGGGGGGGTACGCAGTATTTT
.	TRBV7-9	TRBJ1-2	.	CASSPGLNYGYTF	TGTGCCAGCAGCCCGGGACTCAACTATGGCTACACCTTC
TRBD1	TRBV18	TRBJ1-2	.	CASSPPGQTYGYTF	TGTGCCAGCTCACCCCCGGGACAGACCTATGGCTACACCTTC
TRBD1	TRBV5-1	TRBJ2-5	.	CASSLEDRGRGIYF	TGCGCCAGCAGCTTGGAGGACAGGGGGCGCGGAATATACTTC